A single sample is the source of the 22 T cell receptor beta chains below, sequenced in a study of T-cell memory formation after mild COVID-19. TCRdb passed the 5' RACE reads through MiXCR, listing each CDR3 protein once. The sample yields roughly 200,000 distinct CDR3 sequences, approximately 16% seen once. The sample was PBMCs or a T cell subset sorted from them (not recorded which). Receptors were obtained from an adult woman who had mild COVID-19 (a few samples of this study predate the infection). Cell type and time point are not known.

This clonotype was seen a handful of times. The chain carries TRBV27 and TRBJ2-7; D uncertain. Germline V gene data show CDR1 as MNHEY and CDR2 as SMNVEV (reference sequence). This CDR3 has 14 amino acids. Deletions cut 0 bases from V and 5 bases from J, with 11 bases between. The CDR3 region is CASSLSSGFDEQYF. The CDR3 DNA is TGTGCCAGCAGTTTATCTTCCGGGTTCGACGAGCAGTACTTC.

This clonotype was observed a few times. The V and J genes are TRBV20-1 and TRBJ1-2; D unclear. The germline V and J ends were trimmed by 5 bases and 5 bases, with 6 bases remaining between them. CDR1 and CDR2 (germline): DFQATT, SNEGSKA (reference sequence). This CDR3 contains 10 residues. The CDR3 DNA reads TGCAGTGCTCCGGGATATGGCTACACCTTC. Its translation: CSAPGYGYTF.

The table lists this clonotype with a few counts. The genes are TRBV12-3 or TRBV12-4 and TRBJ2-7; TRBD1 agrees at 7 bases. The CDR3 sequence is 16 residues long. V lost 5 bases and J lost 3; bases outside the gene matches: 13. The CDR3 spells CASSLLRQGTIYEQYF. DNA for the CDR3: TGTGCCAGCAGTCTTCTGAGACAGGGTACTATCTACGAGCAGTACTTC.

This clonotype showed up just a few times. The J gene is TRBJ2-1, the V gene TRBV12-3 or TRBV12-4; 8 bases map to TRBD2. With 3 bases clipped from V and 10 bases from J, the junction kept 8 bases outside the gene matches. The CDR3 has 14 residues. The CDR3 DNA follows: TGTGCCAGCAGTTTTTGGCTAGCGGGTCCGGAGCAGTTCTTC. This sequence encodes CASSFWLAGPEQFF.

The V and J genes are TRBV4-1 and TRBJ1-4; the D is unclear. The CDR3 is made up of 14 amino acids. CDR1 MGHRA and CDR2 YSYEKL come from the germline V gene. V lost 5 bases and J lost 8, with 15 bases in between. CDR3 coding DNA: TGCGCCAGCAGCTTCGGGATACGGGAGGAAAAACTGTTTTTT. Protein: CASSFGIREEKLFF.

Only a few counts were recorded for this clonotype. V gene TRBV24-1 combines with J gene TRBJ2-1; D is unclear. This CDR3 is built from 15 residues. V was clipped by 7 bases and J by 3 bases, with 15 bases between them. Germline V lookup: CDR1 KGHDR, CDR2 SFDVKD. CDR3 DNA: TGTGCCACCAGCCGAGGCCGTAAGGGCTACAATGAGCAGTTCTTC. Its translation is CATSRGRKGYNEQFF.

This clonotype was picked up a small number of times. The CDR3 DNA sequence: TGCAGCCCCTTCCGGGACAGCTACGAGCAGTACTTC. Its protein product is CSPFRDSYEQYF. The chain links TRBV20-1 to TRBJ2-7; TRBD1 matches at 7 bases. Germline CDR1 and CDR2: DFQATT and SNEGSKA (reference sequence). This CDR3 spans 12 amino acids.

This clonotype was observed a handful of times. The chain links TRBV25-1 to TRBJ2-7; D gene unclear. The V gene's germline CDR1 is MGHDK and CDR2 SYGVNS. The V end was cut by 1 base, the J end by 5 bases, with 3 bases between. The CDR3 is 11 amino acids. The CDR3 sequence is CASSEWNEQYF. CDR3 in DNA: TGTGCCAGCAGTGAATGGAACGAGCAGTACTTC.

This chain uses TRBV29-1 with TRBJ1-2; tentatively, D is TRBD1 (5 bases). V was clipped by 6 bases and J by 0 bases, with 11 bases between them. In germline, CDR1 is SQVTM, CDR2 ANQGSEA. The CDR3 extends over 13 amino acids. CDR3 protein: CSVGHQANYGYTF. CDR3 DNA: TGCAGCGTCGGACACCAAGCTAACTATGGCTACACCTTC.

This clonotype appeared a few times. The J gene is TRBJ2-3, the V gene TRBV5-1; possibly TRBD1 or TRBD2 for D (5 bases each). Trimming took off 0 bases at V and 2 bases at J, with 10 bases between the two ends. The germline CDR1 and CDR2 sequences are SGHRS and YFSETQ. The CDR3 consists of 15 residues. CDR3 bases: TGCGCCAGCAGCTTGGATGGTGGGACCACAGATACGCAGTATTTT. This sequence encodes CASSLDGGTTDTQYF.

There are a few counts of this clonotype. The rearrangement uses TRBV5-1 and TRBJ1-5; TRBD1 is a possible D gene (5 bases). The CDR3 length is 15 residues. The V and J ends lost 0 bases and 3 bases respectively, with 10 bases between them. Germline V lookup: CDR1 SGHRS, CDR2 YFSETQ. The CDR3 sequence: CASSLGGSANQPQHF. The CDR3 region has the DNA TGCGCCAGCAGCTTGGGGGGGTCGGCCAATCAGCCCCAGCATTTT. Full variable domain (outside the CDR3, taken from reference TRBV5-1 and TRBJ1-5): KAGVTQTPRYLIKTRGQQVTLSCSPISGHRSVSWYQQTPGQGLQFLFEYFSETQRNKGNFPGRFSGRQFSNSRSEMNVSTLELGDSALYLCASSLGGSANQPQHFGDGTRLSIL.

In its sample, this clonotype was seen a few times. The V call is TRBV5-1, the J call TRBJ1-1, with no clear D. V was cut by 4 bases and J by 1 base, with 14 bases left in between. CDR3 length equals 15 residues. CDR1 is SGHRS and CDR2 is YFSETQ in the germline V gene. The CDR3: CASSHRGGTNTEAFF. DNA of the CDR3: TGCGCCAGCAGCCACCGGGGAGGCACGAACACTGAAGCTTTCTTT.

There are a few counts of this clonotype. The chain is built from TRBV4-1 and TRBJ1-2; the match to TRBD1 covers 7 bases. Trimming cost V 3 bases and J 6 bases; bases outside gene matches: 22. The CDR3 extends over 19 amino acids. CDR1 MGHRA and CDR2 YSYEKL come from the germline V gene. CDR3 loop: CASSHGAVRGQAWYDGYTF. Here the CDR3 DNA reads TGCGCCAGCAGCCATGGGGCGGTAAGGGGGCAGGCATGGTACGATGGCTACACCTTC.

The chain's CDR3 is CATGQGQNYGYTF. In DNA, the CDR3 is TGTGCCACGGGACAGGGGCAGAACTATGGCTACACCTTC. The V and J genes are TRBV10-3 and TRBJ1-2; 10 positions agree with TRBD1. V lost 10 bases to trimming and J lost 2 bases; unmatched junction nucleotides: 4. Germline V CDR1 and CDR2: ENHRY, SYGVKD. This CDR3 spans 13 amino acids.

Only a few counts were recorded for this clonotype. The chain combines TRBV20-1 with TRBJ2-2; D call uncertain. The CDR3 totals 11 residues. V was pared by 6 bases and J by 8 bases, with 10 bases between. Germline values: CDR1 DFQATT, CDR2 SNEGSKA (reference sequence). For the CDR3, the DNA is TGCAGTGCAAATGGGCCGGGGGAGCTGTTTTTT. Protein sequence: CSANGPGELFF.

The J gene is TRBJ1-2, the V gene TRBV5-4; D is unresolved. CDR1 and CDR2 (germline): SGHNT, YYREEE (reference sequence). The CDR3 length is 14 residues. The V end was cut by 1 base, the J end by 3 bases, with 10 bases between. CDR3 sequence (DNA): TGTGCCAGCAGCTTGATTGTTGAGGACTATGGCTACACCTTC. Translating it yields CASSLIVEDYGYTF. Together with reference TRBV5-4 and TRBJ1-2, the CDR3 gives the full variable domain: ETGVTQSPTHLIKTRGQQVTLRCSSQSGHNTVSWYQQALGQGPQFIFQYYREEENGRGNFPPRFSGLQFPNYSSELNVNALELDDSALYLCASSLIVEDYGYTFGSGTRLTVV.

This clonotype has a handful of counts. V is TRBV20-1 and J is TRBJ2-7, with TRBD2 identical over 12 bases. V was clipped by 3 bases and J by 3 bases; unmatched bases: 9. CDR3 length equals 16 residues. Germline V CDR1 and CDR2: DFQATT, SNEGSKA (reference sequence). The CDR3 nucleotides are TGCAGTGCTAGGGGGCCCACTAGCGGGAGGATCTACGAGCAGTACTTC. It is translated as CSARGPTSGRIYEQYF.

This clonotype was counted only a few times. The gene calls are TRBV3-1 and TRBJ1-6; weak D call: TRBD1 (6 bases). V lost 5 bases to trimming and J lost 11 bases, with 16 bases between them. Germline V gene sequence: CDR1 LGHDT, CDR2 YNNKEL (reference sequence). The CDR3 has 14 residues. This CDR3 reads CASSGEGVAPPLHF. As DNA, the CDR3 is TGTGCCAGCAGCGGCGAGGGGGTTGCCCCACCCCTCCACTTT.

This clonotype was picked up many times. The rearrangement joins TRBV12-3 or TRBV12-4 to TRBJ2-1; D may be TRBD1 (6 bases). This CDR3 has 14 amino acids. V lost 3 bases and J 1 base, leaving 7 bases between the germline ends. DNA for the CDR3: TGTGCCAGCAGTTTTAGGGGGTCCTACAATGAGCAGTTCTTC. It codes for CASSFRGSYNEQFF.

This clonotype was detected only a few times. The CDR3 is CASRTPYTQYF. The CDR3 coding sequence is TGCGCCAGCAGAACGCCCTATACGCAGTATTTT. The J gene is TRBJ2-3, the V gene TRBV5-1; no clear D gene. Deletions cut 5 bases from V and 7 bases from J, with 8 bases between. Germline V lookup: CDR1 SGHRS, CDR2 YFSETQ. The CDR3 runs to 11 residues.

This clonotype has a handful of counts. The chain recombines TRBV11-2 with TRBJ2-3; D is tentatively TRBD1 or TRBD2 (5 bases each). Between the trimmed V and J ends, which lost 1 base and 4 bases, there was a span of 15 bases. There are 16 residues in the CDR3. CDR1 is SGHAT and CDR2 is FQNNGV in the germline V gene. This CDR3 reads CASSLVEGLGPDTQYF. Here the CDR3 DNA reads TGTGCCAGCAGCTTAGTAGAGGGGCTCGGGCCAGATACGCAGTATTTT. Full variable domain (remainder filled in from reference TRBV11-2 and TRBJ2-3): EAGVAQSPRYKIIEKRQSVAFWCNPISGHATLYWYQQILGQGPKLLIQFQNNGVVDDSQLPKDRFSAERLKGVDSTLKIQPAKLEDSAVYLCASSLVEGLGPDTQYFGPGTRLTVL.

This clonotype was detected only a few times. V is TRBV6-1 and J is TRBJ1-5; 7 bases are shared with TRBD1. The CDR3 length is 16 residues. Germline CDR1 and CDR2: MNHNS and SASEGT. V dropped 2 bases and J dropped 2; count of bases not matched to a gene: 6. The chain's CDR3 is CASSELSRGGNQPQHF. The CDR3 DNA reads TGTGCCAGCAGTGAACTGAGCAGGGGGGGCAATCAGCCCCAGCATTTT.